These 20 T cell receptor beta chains share one sample of origin, sequenced in a study of blood T cell repertoires in COVID-19. The method was immunoSEQ multiplex PCR; TCRdb's version includes in-frame clones alone and lacks a portion of them. The repertoire holds about 34,000 clones, with less than 95% as singletons. The specimen sequenced was peripheral blood. The receptors were gathered from a man at least 80 years old with acute or convalescent COVID-19.

This chain joins TRBV28 and TRBJ1-6; D uncertain. The germline V gene encodes CDR1 MDHEN and CDR2 SYDVKM. Trimming shortened V by 10 bases and J by 7 bases, and 8 bases separated the two germline ends. This CDR3 has 11 amino acids. The CDR3 DNA reads TGTGCCACCAGGAGCAATTCACCCCTCCACTTT. This sequence encodes CATRSNSPLHF. Variable domain in full (rest from reference TRBV28 and TRBJ1-6): DVKVTQSSRYLVKRTGEKVFLECVQDMDHENMFWYRQDPGLGLRLIYFSYDVKMKEKGDIPEGYSVSREKKERFSLILESASTNQTSMYLCATRSNSPLHFGNGTRLTVT.

V usage is TRBV11-1 and J usage is TRBJ2-7, with 9 positions matching TRBD1. The CDR3 consists of 14 residues. J was trimmed by 5 bases and V by 5 bases; bases with no gene match: 7. Germline V gene data show CDR1 as SGHAT and CDR2 as FQDESV (reference sequence). The CDR3 nucleotides read TGTGCCAGCAGCGTGCCGGGACAGGGCCACGAGCAGTACTTC. This translates into CASSVPGQGHEQYF.

The chain employs TRBV29-1 and TRBJ2-1; the D gene is possibly TRBD2 (7 bases). Germline V lookup: CDR1 SQVTM, CDR2 ANQGSEA. V was pared by 6 bases and J by 7 bases, with 16 bases between. This CDR3 comprises 13 residues. CDR3 nucleotide sequence: TGCAGCGTGGGGGGGCTCTCGGCGAATGAGCAGTTCTTC. As protein: CSVGGLSANEQFF.

This clone was found a few times. The chain employs TRBV5-1 and TRBJ2-5, with TRBD2 as a possible D gene (7 bases). Trimming took 4 bases from V and 4 from J, leaving 17 bases between them. This CDR3 has 15 residues. CDR1 SGHRS and CDR2 YFSETQ come from the germline V gene. The CDR3 is CASSLGGLKGETQYF. As DNA, the CDR3 is TGCGCCAGCAGCCTCGGGGGGCTAAAGGGAGAGACCCAGTACTTC.

This chain links TRBV6-5 with TRBJ2-1; D possibly corresponds to TRBD1 (6 bases). V dropped 2 bases and J dropped 2 bases, with 7 bases sitting between them. CDR1 and CDR2 from the germline V gene are MNHEY and SVGAGI. This CDR3 region has 14 residues. The DNA of the CDR3 is TGTGCCAGCAGTTACAGGGGGACCTACAATGAGCAGTTCTTC. It translates to CASSYRGTYNEQFF.

As DNA, the CDR3 is TGTGCCAGCAGTCTGGCCGGGGTGCGTAACAATCAGCCCCAGCATTTT. Translating gives CASSLAGVRNNQPQHF. V usage is TRBV28 and J usage is TRBJ1-5; D call uncertain. This CDR3 has 16 residues. CDR1 is MDHEN and CDR2 is SYDVKM in the germline V gene. Trimming removed 5 bases from V and 3 bases from J, with 17 bases in between.

The V and J genes are TRBV28 and TRBJ1-1, with a possible D match to TRBD1 (5 bases). This CDR3 comprises 14 residues. Trimming took 3 bases from V and 3 from J, leaving 11 bases between them. Germline CDR1 reads MDHEN; CDR2 reads SYDVKM. The CDR3 is CASSFGPGDTEAFF. DNA of the CDR3: TGTGCCAGCAGTTTCGGACCGGGGGACACTGAAGCTTTCTTT.

This CDR3 is CASTPGGEVCEQYF. The CDR3 DNA reads as TGTGCCAGCACTCCGGGAGGGGAGGTTTGCGAGCAGTACTTC. This chain uses TRBV27 with TRBJ2-7; 8 nucleotides agree with TRBD2. Looked up from germline, CDR1 is MNHEY and CDR2 is SMNVEV (reference sequence). J was trimmed by 6 bases and V by 7 bases; bases with no gene match: 11. This CDR3 region has 14 residues.

This chain links TRBV4-1 with TRBJ1-6, with D unclear. V was pared by 5 bases and J by 3 bases, with 11 bases between. The CDR3 is 15 residues long. Looked up from germline, CDR1 is MGHRA and CDR2 is YSYEKL. The CDR3 loop is CASSFGSLYNSPLHF. CDR3 sequence (DNA): TGCGCCAGCAGCTTCGGGTCTCTCTATAATTCACCCCTCCACTTT.

The chain uses TRBV3-1 (or the pseudogene TRBV3-2) and TRBJ1-2; 7 bases line up with TRBD1. The germline V gene has CDR1 LGHDT and CDR2 YNNKEL (reference sequence). CDR3 size: 13 residues. The J segment lost 6 bases and the V segment lost 2 bases, leaving 3 bases of the junction unmatched. The CDR3, as DNA: TGTGCCAGCAGCCAACGACAGGGTCATGGCTACACCTTC. This sequence encodes CASSQRQGHGYTF.

The chain uses TRBV29-1 and TRBJ1-2, with a weak D call TRBD1 (6 bases). Germline CDR1 SQVTM, CDR2 ANQGSEA. Trimming cost V 4 bases and J 6 bases, with 9 bases left between them. CDR3 length: 11 residues. The CDR3 DNA is TGCAGCGTTGCGGCAGGGGATGGCTACACCTTC. Protein product: CSVAAGDGYTF.

This clone appeared once. The chain couples TRBV28 to TRBJ1-6; D is uncertain. Germline V gene data show CDR1 as MDHEN and CDR2 as SYDVKM. Between the trimmed V and J ends, which lost 8 bases and 1 base, there was a span of 18 bases. The CDR3 is 17 amino acids. The CDR3 loop reads CASRSRRGSSYNSPLHF. For the CDR3, the DNA is TGTGCCAGCCGCTCCCGGCGAGGGAGTTCCTATAATTCACCCCTCCACTTT.

A few counts support this clone. This sequence joins TRBV19 and TRBJ1-2; D remains ambiguous. Germline lookup yields CDR1 LNHDA and CDR2 SQIVND (reference sequence). The CDR3 runs to 11 residues. V lost 10 bases and J lost 3, with 9 bases in between. The CDR3 DNA sequence: TGTGCCACCCACCGGGACTATGGCTACACCTTC. It codes for CATHRDYGYTF.

This chain links TRBV2 with TRBJ1-1, with D perhaps matching TRBD1 (6 bases). CDR3 length equals 13 residues. Germline V lookup: CDR1 SNHLY, CDR2 FYNNEI. Trimming stripped 8 bases from V and 5 bases from J, with 15 bases between. CDR3 loop: CASGTKGRTEAFF. The CDR3 DNA is TGTGCCAGCGGGACAAAGGGTAGGACTGAAGCTTTCTTT.

The chain recombines TRBV2 with TRBJ1-1, with D perhaps TRBD1 (5 bases). The V gene lost 7 bases and the J gene lost 8 bases, with 14 bases spanning the gap. This CDR3 has 12 residues. Germline CDR1 reads SNHLY; CDR2 reads FYNNEI. CDR3 sequence (DNA): TGTGCCAGCAAAAGGGGTTGGTGGGAAGCTTTCTTT. Protein sequence: CASKRGWWEAFF.

The gene calls are TRBV19 and TRBJ2-7; D call uncertain. The ends were cut back, 3 bases at V and 2 bases at J, with 8 bases in the middle. Germline V lookup: CDR1 LNHDA, CDR2 SQIVND (reference sequence). The CDR3 spans 13 residues. The CDR3 DNA reads as TGTGCCAGTAGTATGGGCCGGACCTACGAGCAGTACTTC. As protein: CASSMGRTYEQYF.

The V and J genes are TRBV12-3 or TRBV12-4 and TRBJ1-4; TRBD1 might be the D (5 bases). With 4 bases removed from V and 7 bases from J, the gap between germline ends came to 10 bases. This CDR3 is built from 13 residues. Here the CDR3 reads CASSSQGFEKLFF. The CDR3 coding sequence is TGTGCCAGCAGTTCCCAGGGTTTTGAAAAACTGTTTTTT.

This sequence joins TRBV11-2 and TRBJ2-1; 7 bases fit TRBD1. With V trimmed by 3 bases and J by 4 bases, 6 bases remained unmatched. This CDR3 comprises 15 residues. Germline CDR1 is SGHAT and CDR2 is FQNNGV. In nucleotides, the CDR3 is TGTGCCAGCAGCTTCGACGGGACAGATTACAATGAGCAGTTCTTC. Protein: CASSFDGTDYNEQFF.

This chain connects TRBV15 to TRBJ1-2, with no clear D. The CDR3 has 15 amino acids. Germline V gene data show CDR1 as LNHNV and CDR2 as YYDKDF (reference sequence). The V end was cut by 0 bases, the J end by 4 bases, with 12 bases between. CDR3 nucleotides: TGTGCCACCAGCAGAGATGGTCCGAGGGCCTATGGCTACACCTTC. Residues: CATSRDGPRAYGYTF.

As DNA, the CDR3 is TGTGCCTCCCGACAGGGGACCCTTAATTCACCCCTCCACTTT. It is translated as CASRQGTLNSPLHF. V gene TRBV30 combines with J gene TRBJ1-6; 8 nucleotides agree with TRBD1. Germline V gene lookup returns CDR1 GTSNPN and CDR2 SVGIG (reference sequence). J lost 6 bases, V lost 7 bases, and 8 bases had no gene match. There are 14 residues in the CDR3.